These 20 T cell receptor beta chains originate from one sample sequenced in a study of graft-versus-host responses after intestinal transplantation. No antigen has been identified for these receptors. Data came from immunoSEQ multiplex PCR; TCRdb stores just in-frame clones and leaves some out. The sample has about 120,000 clones, approximately 95% seen once. This material consisted of unstimulated CD8+ T cells sorted from spleen or lymph node cells, taken before intestinal transplant. These receptors were collected from a human donor who received an intestinal transplant.

This chain joins TRBV19 and TRBJ2-2; 8 bases fit TRBD2. Germline CDR1 reads LNHDA; CDR2 reads SQIVND (reference sequence). The CDR3 has 14 residues. Unmatched junction bases numbered 7, after V lost 7 bases and J lost 6 bases. CDR3 sequence (DNA): TGTGCCAGTACCCTGGGAGCGGGAGCCGGGGAGCTGTTTTTT. Translated: CASTLGAGAGELFF.

The CDR3 sequence is CASNLGQYNEQFF. In DNA form, the CDR3 reads TGTGCCAGCAATTTGGGACAGTACAATGAGCAGTTCTTC. The chain joins TRBV28 to TRBJ2-1; 7 nucleotides agree with TRBD1. The trim removed 7 bases at V and 4 bases at J, leaving 4 bases unmatched. Germline CDR1 MDHEN, CDR2 SYDVKM. The CDR3 covers 13 residues.

The chain has TRBV11-2 and TRBJ2-7; D is ambiguous. There are 12 residues in the CDR3. Per germline, CDR1 SGHAT and CDR2 FQNNGV. The germline V and J ends were trimmed by 6 bases and 6 bases, with 12 bases remaining between them. The CDR3 protein is CASSRKKGEQYF. In nucleotides, the CDR3 is TGTGCCAGCAGTCGGAAGAAAGGCGAGCAGTACTTC.

The V call is TRBV18, the J call TRBJ2-1, with D unresolved. CDR1 is KGHSH, CDR2 LQKENI, per germline. This CDR3 spans 15 amino acids. Trimming left V 2 bases short and J 7 bases short, with 15 bases between. For the CDR3, the DNA is TGTGCCAGCTCACCATTTGAAGATGCTCAGAATGAGCAGTTCTTC. Protein: CASSPFEDAQNEQFF. Full variable domain (outside the CDR3, taken from reference TRBV18 and TRBJ2-1): NAGVMQNPRHLVRRRGQEARLRCSPMKGHSHVYWYRQLPEEGLKFMVYLQKENIIDESGMPKERFSAEFPKEGPSILRIQQVVRGDSAAYFCASSPFEDAQNEQFFGPGTRLTVL.

This clone was detected only a few times. V is TRBV5-1 and J is TRBJ2-1; no reliable D call. V shed 6 bases and J shed 10 bases, with 14 bases lying between them. The CDR3 runs 12 residues. The V gene's germline CDR1 is SGHRS and CDR2 YFSETQ. This chain's CDR3 is CASTLSSEEQFF. The CDR3 DNA reads TGCGCCAGCACCCTTTCGAGCGAGGAGCAGTTCTTC.

CDR3 in amino acids: CASSYSASGNTGELFF. The CDR3 DNA reads as TGTGCCAGCAGTTACTCAGCTAGCGGGAACACCGGGGAGCTGTTTTTT. The V and J genes are TRBV6-5 and TRBJ2-2, with TRBD2 matching over 7 bases. Germline V lookup: CDR1 MNHEY, CDR2 SVGAGI. Unmatched junction bases numbered 2, after V lost 0 bases and J lost 1 base. CDR3 length: 16 amino acids.

The chain couples TRBV11-2 to TRBJ2-1; 14 nucleotides align to TRBD2. The CDR3 consists of 18 residues. The germline gives CDR1 SGHAT, CDR2 FQNNGV. V lost 0 bases, J lost 7 bases, and 8 bases stayed unmatched. CDR3 DNA: TGTGCCAGCAGCTTAGAAGAAGGGACTAGCGGGAGATGGAATGAGCAGTTCTTC. It yields the protein CASSLEEGTSGRWNEQFF.

The chain uses TRBV30 and TRBJ1-2; 8 nucleotides agree with TRBD1. V lost 3 bases and J lost 5; bases outside the gene matches: 11. Germline CDR1 GTSNPN, CDR2 SVGIG (reference sequence). The CDR3 extends over 15 amino acids. The DNA of the CDR3 is TGTGCCTGGAGGGACGGACAGGGAAATGGTTATGGCTACACCTTC. This translates into CAWRDGQGNGYGYTF.

The CDR3 protein is CASSFGSSAEQFF. The CDR3 DNA reads as TGTGCCAGCAGTTTCGGTAGTAGCGCCGAGCAGTTCTTC. The V gene is TRBV27, the J gene TRBJ2-1, with a possible D match to TRBD2 (5 bases). The CDR3 is 13 amino acids. Germline CDR1 reads MNHEY; CDR2 reads SMNVEV (reference sequence). Trimming removed 3 bases from V and 10 bases from J, with 13 bases in between.

This chain joins TRBV6-1 and TRBJ1-2; weak D call: TRBD1 (5 bases). This CDR3 has 16 residues. The V and J ends lost 1 base and 4 bases respectively, with 16 bases between them. CDR1 and CDR2 from the germline V gene are MNHNS and SASEGT. The CDR3 loop reads CASSEEVYDSAYGYTF. The CDR3 bases are TGTGCCAGCAGTGAAGAGGTATATGACAGCGCCTATGGCTACACCTTC.

V usage is TRBV18 and J usage is TRBJ2-1; possibly TRBD1 for D (6 bases). Germline values: CDR1 KGHSH, CDR2 LQKENI. V was trimmed by 1 base and J by 8 bases, leaving 9 bases between them. This CDR3 comprises 13 residues. The CDR3: CASSPRGRDEQFF. The CDR3 DNA is TGTGCCAGCTCACCACGGGGGCGCGATGAGCAGTTCTTC.

This chain links TRBV29-1 with TRBJ1-1; no definite D call. The CDR3 sequence is 12 residues long. With 3 bases removed from V and 4 bases from J, the gap between germline ends came to 9 bases. CDR1 is SQVTM, CDR2 ANQGSEA, per germline. In DNA, the CDR3 is TGCAGCGTTGAGGTGGTGTCCACTGAAGCTTTCTTT. Its protein is CSVEVVSTEAFF.

The rearrangement uses TRBV9 and TRBJ2-2; perhaps TRBD2 as D (5 bases). This CDR3 is 17 amino acids long. V lost 6 bases and J 1 base, leaving 19 bases between the germline ends. Germline CDR1 SGDLS, CDR2 YYNGEE. CDR3: CASTREDASWNTGELFF. Written as DNA, the CDR3 is TGTGCCAGCACCCGAGAAGATGCTAGCTGGAACACCGGGGAGCTGTTTTTT.

Here the CDR3 reads CAWSMTSGSDSFF. DNA for the CDR3: TGTGCCTGGAGTATGACTAGCGGGTCGGATTCGTTCTTC. The chain combines TRBV30 with TRBJ2-1, with 10 positions matching TRBD2. CDR1 is GTSNPN and CDR2 is SVGIG in the germline V gene (reference sequence). This CDR3 region has 13 residues. The trim removed 2 bases at V and 15 bases at J, leaving 10 bases unmatched.

The chain combines TRBV6-1 with TRBJ1-3, with D maybe TRBD1 (5 bases). CDR1 and CDR2 (germline): MNHNS, SASEGT. V lost 2 bases, J lost 9 bases, and 17 bases lay in between. The CDR3 covers 15 residues. The CDR3 loop reads CASSESTGAGGTIYF. The CDR3 bases are TGTGCCAGCAGTGAATCGACGGGTGCGGGGGGCACCATATATTTT.

The genes are TRBV28 and TRBJ1-4, with D possibly being TRBD1 (6 bases). Looked up from germline, CDR1 is MDHEN and CDR2 is SYDVKM. There are 19 residues in the CDR3. V was clipped by 3 bases and J by 6 bases, with 26 bases between them. In nucleotides, the CDR3 is TGTGCCAGCAGTTTTGGTCGTTGGGGGGGGCCTGACCGAGATGAAAAACTGTTTTTT. Protein product: CASSFGRWGGPDRDEKLFF.

V gene TRBV19 combines with J gene TRBJ1-1; 7 bases match TRBD1. The CDR3 loop spans 14 amino acids. The germline CDR1 and CDR2 sequences are LNHDA and SQIVND (reference sequence). V shed 4 bases and J 0 bases; nucleotides not matched to a gene: 2. The CDR3: CASSTGQMNTEAFF. DNA for the CDR3: TGTGCCAGTAGTACGGGACAGATGAACACTGAAGCTTTCTTT.

This chain uses TRBV4-3 with TRBJ1-2; D is uncertain. V lost 4 bases, J lost 4 bases, and 10 bases lay in between. The CDR3 covers 13 residues. The V gene's germline CDR1 is LGHNA and CDR2 YSLEER. The CDR3, as DNA: TGCGCCAGCAGCCCCGGACGGCCCTATGGCTACACCTTC. Translated: CASSPGRPYGYTF.

The chain employs TRBV29-1 and TRBJ1-1; 10 positions agree with TRBD1. Per the germline V gene, CDR1 is SQVTM and CDR2 is ANQGSEA. This CDR3 contains 13 residues. J was trimmed by 4 bases and V by 6 bases; bases with no gene match: 5. The CDR3 region has the DNA TGCAGCGTACGACAGGGGGCTGGCACTGAAGCTTTCTTT. The encoded protein is CSVRQGAGTEAFF.

The chain is built from TRBV28 and TRBJ2-7; D uncertain. This CDR3 contains 17 residues. In germline, CDR1 is MDHEN, CDR2 SYDVKM. V was shortened by 3 bases and J by 0 bases, with 18 bases between the two germline ends. Here the CDR3 DNA reads TGTGCCAGCAGTTTTGTAAGCTCGGAAGCGTCCTCCTACGAGCAGTACTTC. Translated, it gives CASSFVSSEASSYEQYF.